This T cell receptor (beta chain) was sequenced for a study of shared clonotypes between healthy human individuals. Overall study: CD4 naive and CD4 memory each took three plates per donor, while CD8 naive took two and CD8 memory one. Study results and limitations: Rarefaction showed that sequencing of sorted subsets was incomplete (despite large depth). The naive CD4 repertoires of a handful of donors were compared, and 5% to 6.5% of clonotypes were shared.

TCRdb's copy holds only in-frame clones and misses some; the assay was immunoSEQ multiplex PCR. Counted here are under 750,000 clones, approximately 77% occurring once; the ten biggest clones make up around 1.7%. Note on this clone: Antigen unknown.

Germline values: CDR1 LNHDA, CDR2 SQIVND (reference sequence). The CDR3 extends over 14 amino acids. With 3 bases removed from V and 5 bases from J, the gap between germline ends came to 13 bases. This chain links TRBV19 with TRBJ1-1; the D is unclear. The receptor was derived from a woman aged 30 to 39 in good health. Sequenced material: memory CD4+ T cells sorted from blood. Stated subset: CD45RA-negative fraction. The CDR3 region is CASSISGVGTEAFF. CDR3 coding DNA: TGTGCCAGTAGTATTTCTGGGGTCGGAACTGAAGCTTTCTTT.